This TCR beta chain was captured in a study of shared clonotypes between healthy human individuals. Overall study: Per donor, CD8 memory used one plate, CD8 naive used two, CD4 memory used three and CD4 naive used three.

Worth noting for this clone: Its antigen is unknown. Different DNA sequences within this sample yield the same CDR3.

About 33,000 T cell genomes (approximately 0.2 ug DNA) went into each sorted-subset replicate. Clones were sequenced by immunoSEQ multiplex PCR, and TCRdb holds only the in-frame ones, with some missing. The table shows millions of clones, with over 90% occurring only once. Regarding the study as a whole: Clonotype sharing across donors was expected to vary with sequencing depth.

The CDR3 spans 14 residues. Germline V CDR1 and CDR2: MNHEY, SVGAGI. V gave up 2 bases and J gave up 0 bases, with 8 bases separating them. From CD4+ cells came CD45RA+ naive and CD45RA-negative memory subsets. V is TRBV6-5 and J is TRBJ2-7; D not certain. This sequence was found in a man between 18 and 35 years old in good health. Some clones in this sample may be carry-over from other donors' samples. What was sequenced was naive CD4+ T cells from PBMCs. Subset here: CD45RA+ positively selected. The CDR3 coding sequence is TGTGCCAGCAGTTACAGAGGAAGCTCCTACGAGCAGTACTTC. It specifies CASSYRGSSYEQYF.